This entry is about one T cell receptor (beta chain). The data stem from a study of technical replicates of blood from a handful of donors. The CDR3 loop spans 12 amino acids. With V trimmed by 10 bases and J by 3 bases, 4 bases remained unmatched. The germline CDR1 and CDR2 sequences are MDHEN and SYDVKM. The table came from immunoSEQ multiplex PCR; TCRdb's copy has only in-frame clones and leaves some out. The table has over 75,000 clones, around 97% seen once. The origin of this receptor is a human donor in good health. The sequenced material came from T cells isolated from PBMCs. The chain links TRBV28 to TRBJ1-2; 8 positions agree with TRBD1. The chain's CDR3 is CATQGQDYGYTF. Written as DNA, the CDR3 is TGTGCCACCCAGGGACAGGACTATGGCTACACCTTC.